These 5 T cell receptor beta chains were sequenced from one sample in a study of cytomegalovirus exposure and HLA in healthy donors. The primer mix had 60 Vbeta and 13 Jbeta primers. Measured with immunoSEQ multiplex PCR; TCRdb has only the in-frame clones, and not every one. This table holds about 150,000 clones, less than 65% found once. Sequencing used PBMCs. Source of these receptors: a woman in her twenties or thirties in good health and CMV-seropositive.

The rearrangement joins TRBV27 to TRBJ1-1, with D hard to call. CDR1 and CDR2 from the germline V gene are MNHEY and SMNVEV (reference sequence). The V gene lost 4 bases and the J gene lost 2 bases, with 8 bases spanning the gap. The CDR3 length is 13 residues. DNA of the CDR3: TGTGCCAGCAGTTCTCGGGGAAACACTGAAGCTTTCTTT. Encoded protein: CASSSRGNTEAFF.

This clone occurred once. V gene TRBV18 combines with J gene TRBJ2-1, with unresolved D. Germline CDR1 and CDR2: KGHSH and LQKENI. The CDR3 has 15 amino acids. V shed 0 bases and J shed 2 bases, with 8 bases lying between them. DNA for the CDR3: TGTGCCAGCTCACCACCCACAAATACCTACAATGAGCAGTTCTTC. Amino acid sequence: CASSPPTNTYNEQFF.

The chain joins TRBV9 to TRBJ2-7, with 8 positions matching TRBD1. J gave up 5 bases and V 4 bases, and 8 bases lay outside the gene matches. CDR1 and CDR2 from the germline V gene are SGDLS and YYNGEE. The CDR3 is 14 residues long. The CDR3 nucleotides read TGTGCCAGCAGCCCTCGGACAGGGACGAACGAGCAGTACTTC. Translation: CASSPRTGTNEQYF.

This clone has more than one count but fewer than ten. J is TRBJ1-1 and V is TRBV20-1, with D uncertain. The CDR3 runs 11 residues. CDR1 and CDR2 (germline): DFQATT, SNEGSKA (reference sequence). Trimming took 3 bases from V and 4 from J, leaving 6 bases between them. The CDR3 is CSASTSTEAFF. The CDR3 nucleotides are TGCAGTGCTAGTACTTCCACTGAAGCTTTCTTT.

In this sample, this clone turned up a few times. V and J are TRBV5-1 and TRBJ1-1, with 7 bases lining up with TRBD1. V was pared by 5 bases and J by 0 bases, with 4 bases of the junction left unmatched. The CDR3 extends over 14 amino acids. Germline loops: CDR1 SGHRS, CDR2 YFSETQ. In DNA form, the CDR3 reads TGCGCCAGCAGAGTGGACAGGATGAACACTGAAGCTTTCTTT. This translates into CASRVDRMNTEAFF.